This T cell receptor beta chain originates from a study of patients and donors after allogeneic stem cell transplantation. TCRdb reprocessed the RT-PCR reads via MiXCR and lists one record per CDR3 protein. The sample records approximately 410,000 distinct CDR3 sequences, under 20% being singletons. The CDR3 has 13 residues. The V segment lost 5 bases and the J segment 0 bases; nucleotides outside the gene matches: 2. Germline CDR1 SGHRS, CDR2 YFSETQ. The J gene is TRBJ2-7, the V gene TRBV5-1, with 7 bases that match TRBD2. The receptor was isolated from a human donor who was either an allogeneic HSCT recipient or a stem cell or donor lymphocyte infusion donor (not recorded which). It is not recorded whose cells these are; they may come from a transplant donor. Sequencing was carried out using blood, either unsorted or a sorted T cell fraction (not recorded which). In nucleotides, the CDR3 is TGCGCCAGCAGATGGGACTACTCCTACGAGCAGTACTTC. This codes for CASRWDYSYEQYF.